This T cell receptor beta chain stems from a study of T cell responses to AZD1222 COVID-19 vaccine. TCRdb's copy holds only in-frame clones and misses some; the assay was immunoSEQ multiplex PCR. This table has around 110,000 clones, about nine tenths appearing once. Study-level points and caveats: Baseline seropositivity occurred in only six AZD1222 recipients.

The CDR3 spans 13 residues. The germline gives CDR1 LNHDA, CDR2 SQIVND (reference sequence). Trimming stripped 6 bases from V and 7 bases from J, with 15 bases between. On this clone: Antigen unknown.

The chain employs TRBV19 and TRBJ1-2; D is perhaps TRBD1 (6 bases). Sequenced material: peripheral blood, taken on day 0 of AZD1222 vaccination. This TCR came from an adult in good health. The chain's CDR3 is CASSPGGAGGYTF. CDR3 sequence (DNA): TGTGCCAGTAGCCCCGGGGGGGCCGGTGGCTACACCTTC.